One sample yielded the 5 T cell receptor beta chains listed below, sequenced in a study of technical replicates of blood from four donors. TCRdb's table, derived via immunoSEQ multiplex PCR, lists solely in-frame clones and lacks some. Here the sample spans 91,000 or so clones, roughly 96% being singletons. The sequenced sample consisted of T cells isolated from PBMCs. The receptors stem from a human donor in good health.

The rearrangement joins TRBV30 to TRBJ2-1; weak D call: TRBD1 (5 bases). Germline assignment: CDR1 GTSNPN and CDR2 SVGIG (reference sequence). The V and J ends lost 3 bases and 9 bases respectively, with 12 bases between them. The CDR3 consists of 12 residues. The CDR3 spells CAWRVGPREQFF. In nucleotides, the CDR3 is TGTGCCTGGAGAGTGGGGCCCCGTGAGCAGTTCTTC.

V usage is TRBV4-1 and J usage is TRBJ1-1; perhaps TRBD1 as D (5 bases). Trimming removed 1 base at V and 5 bases at J, with 11 bases between. This CDR3 comprises 14 residues. Germline CDR1 and CDR2: MGHRA and YSYEKL. The CDR3 DNA is TGCGCCAGCAGCCAAGGTCAGGGTCGTACTGAAGCTTTCTTT. The encoded protein is CASSQGQGRTEAFF.

The J gene is TRBJ2-1, the V gene TRBV6-5, with 9 bases that match TRBD2. This CDR3 comprises 14 residues. Germline values: CDR1 MNHEY, CDR2 SVGAGI. The ends lost 11 bases at V and 6 bases at J; junction bases unmatched: 11. This CDR3 is CASRELRGGNEQFF. CDR3 bases: TGTGCCTCCAGGGAGTTGCGGGGGGGCAATGAGCAGTTCTTC.

The rearrangement uses TRBV11-2 and TRBJ2-2; the D gene is possibly TRBD2 (7 bases). The CDR3 totals 19 residues. V gave up 4 bases and J gave up 5 bases, with 26 bases separating them. The germline V gene has CDR1 SGHAT and CDR2 FQNNGV. The CDR3 sequence is CASSSLGWRGPRWTGELFF. The CDR3, as DNA: TGTGCCAGCAGCTCTCTGGGCTGGCGGGGGCCGCGTTGGACCGGGGAGCTGTTTTTT.

The chain uses TRBV28 and TRBJ2-1; 9 bases match TRBD2. This CDR3 has 14 residues. Germline lookup yields CDR1 MDHEN and CDR2 SYDVKM. V lost 7 bases and J lost 4; bases outside the gene matches: 5. CDR3 region: CASNRLAVYNEQFF. The CDR3 DNA reads TGTGCCAGCAACCGACTAGCGGTATACAATGAGCAGTTCTTC.